Below, 8 T cell receptor beta chains from the same sample are listed, as sequenced in a study of spatial heterogeneity in lung cancer. Time point described: sample taken at primary tumor resection. In each case, whole RNA from tumor, nontumor lung or frozen PBMC was sequenced unsorted. TCRdb fed the 5' RACE reads into MiXCR, producing one record per CDR3 protein. The table lists tens of thousands of distinct CDR3 sequences, 4% to 6% of them singletons. This sample comprised PBMCs, obtained at surgery. The receptors here all came from a female donor with early-stage non-small cell lung cancer.

This clonotype was detected ten times or more. The V and J genes are TRBV12-3 or TRBV12-4 and TRBJ2-2; D call uncertain. This CDR3 has 15 residues. Trimming took off 8 bases at V and 4 bases at J, with 17 bases between the two ends. In nucleotides, the CDR3 is TGTGCCAGCTCGATTTCTCGGGCGGTCACCGGGGAGCTGTTTTTT. Translated, it gives CASSISRAVTGELFF.

V and J are TRBV11-3 and TRBJ2-3; D may be TRBD2 (5 bases). Looked up from germline, CDR1 is SGHNT and CDR2 is YENEEA. This CDR3 region has 15 residues. Trimming shortened V by 4 bases and J by 4 bases, and 15 bases separated the two germline ends. CDR3: CASSSTTSGPDTQYF. The CDR3 DNA sequence: TGTGCCAGCAGCTCGACTACCAGCGGCCCAGATACGCAGTATTTT.

Remarks on this clonotype: This may stem from a read error, because a much larger clone lies one nucleotide away. V usage is TRBV5-1 and J usage is TRBJ2-3; D gene uncertain. The J call may be faulty, since TRBJ1-5 better matches the DNA end. Per germline, CDR1 SGHRS and CDR2 YFSETQ. This CDR3 contains 12 residues. In DNA, the CDR3 is TGCGCCAGCAGCCTAGCGTTGGATACGCAGCATTTT. Amino acids: CASSLALDTQHF.

This clonotype was picked up many times. The chain joins TRBV2 to TRBJ2-7; 10 positions match TRBD1. Germline CDR1 and CDR2: SNHLY and FYNNEI. The CDR3 spans 14 residues. The ends lost 6 bases at V and 2 bases at J; junction bases unmatched: 4. The CDR3 DNA reads as TGTGCCAGCAGCTCCGGGACAGGGGCCTACGAGCAGTACTTC. This translates into CASSSGTGAYEQYF.

This clonotype turned up a few times. This rearrangement joins TRBV7-2 to TRBJ2-7, with 9 bases aligning to TRBD2. This CDR3 is built from 15 residues. The germline gives CDR1 SGHTA, CDR2 FQGNSA. The ends lost 3 bases at V and 6 bases at J; junction bases unmatched: 9. CDR3 DNA sequence: TGTGCCAGCAGCTTGGCGGGGACTAGCCCCTCCGAGCAGTACTTC. This codes for CASSLAGTSPSEQYF.

This clonotype was seen repeatedly, ten times or more. The genes are TRBV12-5 and TRBJ1-2; D ambiguous. V dropped 1 base and J dropped 4 bases, with 7 bases sitting between them. The V gene's germline CDR1 is LGHNT and CDR2 FRNRAP. The CDR3 loop spans 13 amino acids. CDR3: CASGLDRVYGYTF. CDR3 DNA: TGTGCTAGTGGTTTGGACAGAGTCTATGGCTACACCTTC.

This clonotype was seen many times. The rearrangement links TRBV29-1 to TRBJ1-1, with D unresolved. Germline CDR1 and CDR2: SQVTM and ANQGSEA. The CDR3 has 14 residues. V was cut by 4 bases and J by 0 bases, with 12 bases left in between. DNA for the CDR3: TGCAGCGTTGTTGTAAGGTACTTGAACACTGAAGCTTTCTTT. It specifies CSVVVRYLNTEAFF.

This clonotype was recorded at least ten times. The V and J genes are TRBV6-5 and TRBJ1-5; D possibly corresponds to TRBD1 (5 bases). The V end lost 6 bases, the J end lost 14 bases, and 17 bases lay between the germline ends. This CDR3 region has 12 residues. The V gene's germline CDR1 is MNHEY and CDR2 SVGAGI. CDR3 residues: CASSRVSGVEHF. The CDR3, as DNA: TGTGCCAGCAGCAGGGTTAGTGGGGTGGAGCATTTT.